A single sample is the source of the 25 T cell receptor beta chains below, sequenced in a study of long-term antiretroviral therapy in people with HIV. Version v3.0 of the immunoSEQ assay ran at survey level. Method: immunoSEQ multiplex PCR; TCRdb's copy keeps in-frame clones and lacks some. This repertoire shows around 16,000 clones, around 94% found once; its top ten account for approximately 4.2%. The specimen was unsorted PBMCs, collected 6 to 6.5 years after starting antiretroviral therapy. Receptors were obtained from a woman between 45 and 65 years old with HIV.

This chain links TRBV28 with TRBJ1-1; D perhaps matches TRBD1 (6 bases). The CDR3 totals 14 residues. The germline gives CDR1 MDHEN, CDR2 SYDVKM. V lost 7 bases, J lost 1 base, and 13 bases lay in between. The CDR3, as DNA: TGTGCCAGCATCCTCGGGGGGCAGAACACTGAAGCTTTCTTT. This encodes CASILGGQNTEAFF.

The chain employs TRBV10-3 and TRBJ1-1; D possibly corresponds to TRBD1 (6 bases). Trimming pared 2 bases from V and 3 bases from J, leaving 13 bases between. The CDR3 runs 15 residues. Germline V CDR1 and CDR2: ENHRY, SYGVKD. This chain's CDR3 is CAISERNKGDTEAFF. The CDR3 bases are TGTGCCATCAGTGAGAGGAATAAGGGGGACACTGAAGCTTTCTTT.

The chain carries TRBV5-4 and TRBJ2-5; 7 bases agree with TRBD2. With 0 bases clipped from V and 1 base from J, the junction kept 0 bases outside the gene matches. Germline values: CDR1 SGHNT, CDR2 YYREEE (reference sequence). The CDR3 totals 14 residues. The CDR3 bases are TGTGCCAGCAGCTTGGGACTAGCCCAAGAGACCCAGTACTTC. Translation: CASSLGLAQETQYF.

The rearrangement uses TRBV27 and TRBJ2-7; TRBD2 matches at 13 bases. Germline CDR1 and CDR2: MNHEY and SMNVEV (reference sequence). This CDR3 is built from 16 residues. The ends lost 5 bases at V and 6 bases at J; junction bases unmatched: 10. The DNA of the CDR3 is TGTGCCAGCAGTCCAATGGGACTAGCGGGGCCCGGCGAGCAGTACTTC. It yields the protein CASSPMGLAGPGEQYF.

This rearrangement joins TRBV10-3 to TRBJ1-3, with TRBD1 identical over 7 bases. CDR3 length equals 11 residues. The J segment lost 16 bases and the V segment lost 6 bases, leaving 9 bases of the junction unmatched. Germline CDR1 is ENHRY and CDR2 is SYGVKD. The CDR3 region has the DNA TGTGCCATCAGGGGATACCGGGACAGTTATTTT. This translates into CAIRGYRDSYF.

V is TRBV19 and J is TRBJ2-5; TRBD2 matches at 9 bases. Trimming cost V 1 base and J 5 bases; bases outside gene matches: 5. Germline values: CDR1 LNHDA, CDR2 SQIVND (reference sequence). The CDR3 runs to 15 residues. CDR3 coding DNA: TGTGCCAGTAGTATAGTAGCGGGAGCGGGGGAGACCCAGTACTTC. This gives the protein CASSIVAGAGETQYF.

The rearrangement links TRBV27 to TRBJ2-1; D is ambiguous. This CDR3 region has 15 residues. The V gene's germline CDR1 is MNHEY and CDR2 SMNVEV (reference sequence). Between the trimmed V and J ends, which lost 6 bases and 0 bases, there was a span of 12 bases. CDR3 DNA sequence: TGTGCCAGCAGCCTGACCCGGAGCTCCTACAATGAGCAGTTCTTC. It codes for CASSLTRSSYNEQFF.

About this clone: Its ends do not fully match the called genes, so a read error is possible. This rearrangement joins TRBV19 to TRBJ2-2; 7 positions agree with TRBD1. Germline V gene sequence: CDR1 LNHDA, CDR2 SQIVND (reference sequence). This CDR3 is 15 amino acids long. The CDR3 coding sequence is TGTGCCAGTGGTATGGGACAGCAGAACACCGGGGAGCTGTTTTTT. Translated, it gives CASGMGQQNTGELFF.

This sequence joins TRBV7-9 and TRBJ2-1, with 13 bases fitting TRBD2. V lost 5 bases, J lost 3 bases, and 7 bases stayed unmatched. The CDR3 runs to 17 residues. The germline CDR1 and CDR2 sequences are SEHNR and FQNEAQ (reference sequence). The DNA of the CDR3 is TGTGCCAGCAGCCCTACGGGACTAGCGGGATTCTACAATGAGCAGTTCTTC. Its protein is CASSPTGLAGFYNEQFF. The full variable domain, its missing parts supplied by reference TRBV7-9 and TRBJ2-1, is DTGVSQNPRHKITKRGQNVTFRCDPISEHNRLYWYRQTLGQGPEFLTYFQNEAQLEKSRLLSDRFSAERPKGSFSTLEIQRTEQGDSAMYLCASSPTGLAGFYNEQFFGPGTRLTVL.

This rearrangement joins TRBV5-5 to TRBJ2-7, with D possibly matching TRBD1 (5 bases). Trimming shortened V by 1 base and J by 7 bases, and 12 bases separated the two germline ends. Germline CDR1 reads SGHKS; CDR2 reads YYEKEE (reference sequence). This CDR3 has 13 residues. The CDR3 loop is CASSLLGAGEQYF. Written as DNA, the CDR3 is TGTGCCAGCAGCTTGTTAGGGGCAGGGGAGCAGTACTTC. Complete variable domain (other parts from reference TRBV5-5 and TRBJ2-7): DAGVTQSPTHLIKTRGQQVTLRCSPISGHKSVSWYQQVLGQGPQFIFQYYEKEERGRGNFPDRFSARQFPNYSSELNVNALLLGDSALYLCASSLLGAGEQYFGPGTRLTVT.

The chain uses TRBV4-1 and TRBJ2-2; 9 positions agree with TRBD1. Germline V gene data show CDR1 as MGHRA and CDR2 as YSYEKL. CDR3 length: 16 amino acids. V shed 0 bases and J 1 base; nucleotides not matched to a gene: 0. The CDR3 loop reads CASSQEGQGNTGELFF. The CDR3 DNA reads TGCGCCAGCAGCCAAGAGGGACAGGGGAACACCGGGGAGCTGTTTTTT.

The chain joins TRBV30 to TRBJ1-1; D is possibly TRBD1 (6 bases). V shed 2 bases and J shed 11 bases, with 12 bases lying between them. CDR3 length equals 11 residues. The germline V gene encodes CDR1 GTSNPN and CDR2 SVGIG (reference sequence). CDR3 sequence: CAWSRGQTAFF. The CDR3, as DNA: TGTGCCTGGAGTCGTGGACAGACGGCTTTCTTT.

This chain joins TRBV7-9 and TRBJ1-1; 8 bases are shared with TRBD1. The CDR3 has 12 residues. Germline V gene sequence: CDR1 SEHNR, CDR2 FQNEAQ (reference sequence). V gave up 5 bases and J gave up 11 bases; unmatched junction bases: 7. CDR3 nucleotide sequence: TGTGCCAGCAGCCTCGGACAGGGTCGGGCTTTCTTT. Translation gives CASSLGQGRAFF.

J is TRBJ2-1 and V is TRBV18; possible D gene TRBD2, 6 bases. The CDR3 has 13 amino acids. V was shortened by 0 bases and J by 9 bases, with 9 bases between the two germline ends. Germline CDR1 is KGHSH and CDR2 is LQKENI. The CDR3 DNA is TGTGCCAGCTCACCACCCCAGGGAGGTGAGCAGTTCTTC. Translation: CASSPPQGGEQFF.

V usage is TRBV5-4 and J usage is TRBJ2-3, with D tentatively TRBD2 (5 bases). Germline values: CDR1 SGHNT, CDR2 YYREEE (reference sequence). The ends were cut back, 2 bases at V and 3 bases at J, with 16 bases in the middle. This CDR3 has 16 residues. CDR3 protein: CASSFRVQAETDTQYF. In nucleotides, the CDR3 is TGTGCCAGCAGCTTCCGGGTGCAAGCGGAAACAGATACGCAGTATTTT.

The chain carries TRBV6-5 and TRBJ1-5, with D tentatively TRBD1 (5 bases). The CDR3 consists of 13 residues. CDR1 is MNHEY, CDR2 SVGAGI, per germline. The V gene lost 6 bases and the J gene lost 10 bases, with 16 bases spanning the gap. CDR3 amino acids: CASSQPVRGPQHF. The CDR3 DNA reads as TGTGCCAGCAGCCAGCCGGTTCGGGGCCCCCAGCATTTT.

The CDR3 protein is CASSTTGYEQYF. The DNA for the CDR3 is TGTGCCAGCAGTACAACAGGTTACGAGCAGTACTTC. This sequence joins TRBV2 and TRBJ2-7, with D perhaps TRBD1 (5 bases). The CDR3 sequence is 12 residues long. Germline lookup yields CDR1 SNHLY and CDR2 FYNNEI. V gave up 5 bases and J gave up 4 bases, with 9 bases separating them.

The chain links TRBV18 to TRBJ1-2; 7 positions agree with TRBD1. Germline V gene sequence: CDR1 KGHSH, CDR2 LQKENI. The CDR3 runs to 16 residues. The trim removed 5 bases at V and 7 bases at J, leaving 16 bases unmatched. This CDR3 reads CASSRRDREIGVGYTF. CDR3 DNA: TGTGCCAGCTCAAGACGAGACAGGGAAATTGGGGTTGGCTACACCTTC.

The rearrangement links TRBV6-5 to TRBJ2-3; D may be TRBD2 (7 bases). From germline, CDR1 is MNHEY and CDR2 SVGAGI. With 7 bases removed from V and 3 bases from J, the gap between germline ends came to 17 bases. This CDR3 spans 15 amino acids. CDR3 nucleotides: TGTGCCAGCAAAGGGGGGGGCATCCTGACAGATACGCAGTATTTT. As protein: CASKGGGILTDTQYF.

The V call is TRBV6-1, the J call TRBJ2-7; D remains unclear. CDR1 and CDR2 (germline): MNHNS, SASEGT. This CDR3 is built from 13 residues. Trimming pared 1 base from V and 4 bases from J, leaving 8 bases between. In DNA form, the CDR3 reads TGTGCCAGCAGTGAAGGGCCACATTACGAGCAGTACTTC. Its protein is CASSEGPHYEQYF.

The chain is built from TRBV18 and TRBJ1-5; possibly TRBD1 for D (6 bases). CDR3 length: 14 amino acids. The germline V and J ends were trimmed by 5 bases and 7 bases, with 15 bases remaining between them. Germline-derived CDR1 and CDR2 are KGHSH and LQKENI. The CDR3 loop reads CASSIDAGAQPQHF. CDR3 bases: TGTGCCAGCTCAATAGACGCAGGGGCGCAGCCCCAGCATTTT.

The V gene is TRBV28, the J gene TRBJ1-4; D is unclear. Germline V gene data show CDR1 as MDHEN and CDR2 as SYDVKM. Trimming shortened V by 2 bases and J by 11 bases, and 9 bases separated the two germline ends. The length of the CDR3 is 12 residues. CDR3 sequence reads: CASSLMSEKLFF. In DNA form, the CDR3 reads TGTGCCAGCAGTTTAATGAGCGAGAAACTGTTTTTT.

The chain is built from TRBV5-8 and TRBJ2-7, with 8 bases matching TRBD1. The CDR3 loop spans 16 amino acids. Germline values: CDR1 SGHTS, CDR2 YDEGEE. The ends lost 3 bases at V and 4 bases at J; junction bases unmatched: 12. Here the CDR3 DNA reads TGTGCCAGCAGCTCGATCACCCGGGACAGGTCGTACGAGCAGTACTTC. Translated: CASSSITRDRSYEQYF.

The J gene is TRBJ2-5, the V gene TRBV27, with TRBD1 identical over 9 bases. The CDR3 is made up of 16 amino acids. The germline CDR1 and CDR2 sequences are MNHEY and SMNVEV (reference sequence). V shed 0 bases and J 3 bases; nucleotides not matched to a gene: 5. CDR3 protein: CASSLSGTGWEETQYF. The CDR3 nucleotides are TGTGCCAGCAGTTTATCCGGGACAGGGTGGGAAGAGACCCAGTACTTC.

The CDR3 region is CASSLGSLGYGYTF. The DNA for the CDR3 is TGTGCCAGCAGCCTGGGCAGTCTGGGCTATGGCTACACCTTC. The chain uses TRBV16 and TRBJ1-2, with D unclear. The CDR3 is made up of 14 amino acids. Trimming took off 4 bases at V and 4 bases at J, with 13 bases between the two ends. Germline V gene data show CDR1 as KGHSY and CDR2 as FQNENV.